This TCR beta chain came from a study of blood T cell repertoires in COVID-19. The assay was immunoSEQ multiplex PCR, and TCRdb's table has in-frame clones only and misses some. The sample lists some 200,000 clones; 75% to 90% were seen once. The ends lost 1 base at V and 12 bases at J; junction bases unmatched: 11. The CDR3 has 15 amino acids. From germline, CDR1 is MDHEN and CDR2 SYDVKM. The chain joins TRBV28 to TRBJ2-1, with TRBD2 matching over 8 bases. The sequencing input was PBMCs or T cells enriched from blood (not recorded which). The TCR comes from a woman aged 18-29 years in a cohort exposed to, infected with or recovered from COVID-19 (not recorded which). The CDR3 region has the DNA TGTGCCAGCAGTTTATCTACCGGGGGGGCCTATCGGCAGTTCTTC. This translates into CASSLSTGGAYRQFF.